This T cell receptor (beta chain) emerged from a study of early T cells in non-severe SARS-CoV-2 infection. Whole-study context: It was bulk RNA from unsorted whole blood that was sequenced, and the chains were unpaired.

Notes on the study in general: Lookups in VDJdb leaned toward anti-spike CD8 responses and missed private and CD4 specificities.

There are many counts of this clonotype. Antigen: not known. As part of library construction, unique molecular identifiers were attached to individual cDNA molecules. TCRdb used MiXCR to reprocess the 5' RACE reads, holding one entry per CDR3 protein. The table lists about 79,000 distinct CDR3 sequences, around 10% of them singletons. Germline-derived CDR1 and CDR2 are SGHAT and FQNNGV. Trimming stripped 8 bases from V and 5 bases from J, with 11 bases between. The CDR3 consists of 12 residues. The receptor comes from an adult who was a healthcare worker with PCR-confirmed SARS-CoV-2 infection or an uninfected control (not recorded which). The chain links TRBV11-2 to TRBJ2-3, with D possibly being TRBD2 (7 bases). The sequencing sample was made of whole blood. This CDR3 is CASGGAGDTQYF. The CDR3 coding sequence is TGTGCCAGCGGGGGGGCGGGAGATACGCAGTATTTT.